The 19 T cell receptor beta chains in this list originate from one sample, sequenced in a study of T cells in Graves' hyperthyroidism and ophthalmopathy. RNA transcripts yielded amplified TCR beta CDR3 regions. First-round RT-PCR of the TCR CDR3 relied on the HTBI primer set. TCRdb processed the multiplex PCR reads anew with MiXCR; each CDR3 protein has one entry. The sample records 460,000 or so distinct CDR3 sequences, about 15% being singletons. Sample: blood. Receptor source: a woman aged 18-29 years with Graves' hyperthyroidism.

This clonotype occurred many times. V is TRBV7-2 and J is TRBJ2-7, with D perhaps TRBD2 (6 bases). The ends were cut back, 3 bases at V and 7 bases at J, with 19 bases in the middle. The CDR3 loop spans 15 amino acids. Germline V gene sequence: CDR1 SGHTA, CDR2 FQGNSA. CDR3 sequence: CASSFRLGRPQEQYF. The CDR3 bases are TGTGCCAGCAGCTTCAGACTAGGACGGCCTCAGGAGCAGTACTTC.

This clonotype has at least ten counts. This sequence joins TRBV6-2 or TRBV6-3 and TRBJ2-1; D possibly corresponds to TRBD1 (6 bases). CDR1 and CDR2 (germline): MNHEY, SVGEGT. The CDR3 consists of 15 residues. Trimming took off 7 bases at V and 1 base at J, with 14 bases between the two ends. This CDR3 is CASTRTALSYNEQFF. The CDR3 DNA reads as TGTGCCAGCACCAGGACAGCCCTTTCCTACAATGAGCAGTTCTTC.

This clonotype was counted many times. The CDR3 coding sequence is TGTGCCAGCAGTTTACTAGCGGGGGACACCGGGGAGCTGTTTTTT. As protein: CASSLLAGDTGELFF. V usage is TRBV27 and J usage is TRBJ2-2; 10 bases fit TRBD2. Looked up from germline, CDR1 is MNHEY and CDR2 is SMNVEV (reference sequence). V trimming: 2 bases; J trimming: 3 bases; junction bases outside the gene matches: 0. This CDR3 contains 15 residues.

This chain links TRBV2 with TRBJ1-3; a possible D gene is TRBD1 (6 bases). Germline lookup yields CDR1 SNHLY and CDR2 FYNNEI. The CDR3 covers 14 residues. Deletions cut 6 bases from V and 3 bases from J, with 12 bases between. The CDR3 spells CASRTGPHGNTIYF. The CDR3 region has the DNA TGTGCCAGCAGGACAGGTCCGCATGGAAACACCATATATTTT.

Regarding this clonotype: This may stem from a read error, because a much larger clone lies one nucleotide away. The CDR3: CAGSIITQTGRVQPQHF. The CDR3 DNA reads TGTGCCGGTAGTATAATAACTCAGACAGGGCGGGTCCAGCCCCAGCATTTT. The genes are TRBV19 and TRBJ1-5, with TRBD1 matching 7 bases. The CDR3 sequence is 17 residues long. CDR1 LNHDA and CDR2 SQIVND come from the germline V gene (reference sequence). The whole variable domain, remainder taken from reference TRBV19 and TRBJ1-5, is DGGITQSPKYLFRKEGQNVTLSCEQNLNHDAMYWYRQDPGQGLRLIYYSQIVNDFQKGDIAEGYSVSREKKESFPLTVTSAQKNPTAFYLCAGSIITQTGRVQPQHFGDGTRLSIL.

This clonotype was detected many times. The chain uses TRBV2 and TRBJ2-4; D is ambiguous. Trimming pared 3 bases from V and 8 bases from J, leaving 8 bases between. The CDR3 has 12 amino acids. Per the germline V gene, CDR1 is SNHLY and CDR2 is FYNNEI. The CDR3 reads CASSEGSYIQYF. The CDR3 nucleotides are TGTGCCAGCAGTGAGGGTTCGTACATTCAGTACTTC.

This clonotype has at least ten counts. The chain uses TRBV27 and TRBJ2-2; D might be TRBD2 (5 bases). V was shortened by 3 bases and J by 5 bases, with 13 bases between the two germline ends. CDR1 is MNHEY, CDR2 SMNVEV, per germline (reference sequence). The CDR3 is 15 amino acids. CDR3 protein: CASSFLHLATGELFF. Here the CDR3 DNA reads TGTGCCAGCAGTTTCTTACACCTAGCAACCGGGGAGCTGTTTTTT.

On this clonotype itself: A much larger clonotype is one base distant, so this may be a read error. The genes are TRBV27 and TRBJ2-1; possibly TRBD1 or TRBD2 for D (5 bases each). Germline lookup yields CDR1 MNHEY and CDR2 SMNVEV (reference sequence). This CDR3 contains 17 residues. Between the trimmed V and J ends, which lost 5 bases and 0 bases, there was a span of 17 bases. The CDR3 bases are TGTGCCAGCAGTCAGAGGGCTGGCAGGGTCTCCTACAATGAGCAGTTCTTC. Translated, it gives CASSQRAGRVSYNEQFF.

This clonotype was picked up a small number of times. This rearrangement joins TRBV14 to TRBJ1-2, with D unresolved. With 0 bases removed from V and 3 bases from J, the gap between germline ends came to 5 bases. The CDR3 has 13 residues. The germline CDR1 and CDR2 sequences are SGHDN and FVKESK. The CDR3, as DNA: TGTGCCAGCAGCCAAGAGGCAGACTATGGCTACACCTTC. It yields the protein CASSQEADYGYTF.

This clonotype was counted a few times. The chain uses TRBV2 and TRBJ2-5, with 10 positions matching TRBD2. Per germline, CDR1 SNHLY and CDR2 FYNNEI. The CDR3 is 14 amino acids. The V segment lost 9 bases and the J segment 3 bases; nucleotides outside the gene matches: 7. In DNA, the CDR3 is TGTGCCAGAGAGACTAGCGGGTTGGAAGAGACCCAGTACTTC. Translating it yields CARETSGLEETQYF.

This clonotype was picked up many times. DNA of the CDR3: TGTGCCAGCAGTTACCCACCCGGGGGGACTAGTACCGAGCAGTACTTC. The encoded protein is CASSYPPGGTSTEQYF. The rearrangement links TRBV6-5 to TRBJ2-7; 8 positions agree with TRBD2. V dropped 2 bases and J dropped 6; count of bases not matched to a gene: 12. Germline V gene data show CDR1 as MNHEY and CDR2 as SVGAGI. There are 16 residues in the CDR3.

There are many counts of this clonotype. This sequence joins TRBV19 and TRBJ1-1, with 8 bases fitting TRBD1. The CDR3 sequence is 15 residues long. V was clipped by 8 bases and J by 0 bases; unmatched bases: 8. Per the germline V gene, CDR1 is LNHDA and CDR2 is SQIVND (reference sequence). For the CDR3, the DNA is TGTGCCAGTGGCCCGGCAGGGGGCCTGAACACTGAAGCTTTCTTT. Its protein is CASGPAGGLNTEAFF.

This clonotype was seen ten or more times. The rearrangement uses TRBV11-1 and TRBJ2-1, with 9 bases lining up with TRBD2. The CDR3 loop spans 16 amino acids. With V trimmed by 5 bases and J by 3 bases, 8 bases remained unmatched. Germline CDR1 SGHAT, CDR2 FQDESV (reference sequence). In DNA, the CDR3 is TGTGCCAGCAGCCTATTTAGCGGGAGTAACTACAATGAGCAGTTCTTC. Amino acid sequence: CASSLFSGSNYNEQFF.

In its sample, this clonotype was seen many times. V gene TRBV24-1 combines with J gene TRBJ2-1, with 9 bases fitting TRBD1. The trim removed 3 bases at V and 6 bases at J, leaving 8 bases unmatched. Germline V lookup: CDR1 KGHDR, CDR2 SFDVKD. CDR3 length equals 16 residues. The CDR3 coding sequence is TGTGCCACCAGTGATGACGACAGGGGGTCTCGCAATGAGCAGTTCTTC. Amino acids: CATSDDDRGSRNEQFF.

This clonotype was found a few times. The chain links TRBV7-9 to TRBJ2-1; 7 bases align to TRBD1. The V segment lost 6 bases and the J segment 6 bases; nucleotides outside the gene matches: 5. Germline V gives CDR1 SEHNR, CDR2 FQNEAQ (reference sequence). There are 13 residues in the CDR3. The CDR3 loop reads CASRKGAGNEQFF. The CDR3 nucleotides read TGTGCCAGCAGAAAGGGGGCCGGCAATGAGCAGTTCTTC.

This clonotype was found many times. This rearrangement joins TRBV2 to TRBJ2-1; weak D call: TRBD2 (5 bases). The CDR3 runs 13 residues. V was cut by 8 bases and J by 5 bases, with 13 bases left in between. In germline, CDR1 is SNHLY, CDR2 FYNNEI. CDR3 nucleotides: TGTGCCAGCCTAGCCTCATCCCACAATGAGCAGTTCTTC. The encoded protein is CASLASSHNEQFF.

The sample holds many counts of this clonotype. The chain carries TRBV20-1 and TRBJ2-3; 11 bases fit TRBD2. After removal of 5 bases from V and 1 base from J, the junction contained 11 bases not matched to a gene. Germline lookup yields CDR1 DFQATT and CDR2 SNEGSKA (reference sequence). The CDR3 extends over 17 amino acids. The CDR3 DNA follows: TGCAGTGCTTCAGGTCTGGGACTAGCGGACCGCACAGATACGCAGTATTTT. Amino acids: CSASGLGLADRTDTQYF.

About this clonotype itself: Possible read error: a much larger clone is one base away. For the CDR3, the DNA is TGTGCCAGCAGGGTTCCGGGGACAGACGCTTTCTTT. It yields the protein CASRVPGTDAFF. The chain couples TRBV5-4 to TRBJ1-1; TRBD1 matches at 7 bases. This CDR3 is built from 12 residues. V lost 5 bases, J lost 11 bases, and 9 bases stayed unmatched. CDR1 is SGHNT and CDR2 is YYREEE in the germline V gene (reference sequence).

This clonotype was counted at least ten times. The chain joins TRBV20-1 to TRBJ2-7; the D gene is possibly TRBD2 (6 bases). CDR1 DFQATT and CDR2 SNEGSKA come from the germline V gene (reference sequence). The CDR3 runs 17 residues. V gave up 1 base and J gave up 0 bases, with 19 bases separating them. In DNA form, the CDR3 reads TGCAGTGCTAGAGGGGACTTAGCGCGCCCGAGCTCCTACGAGCAGTACTTC. As protein: CSARGDLARPSSYEQYF.